The T cell receptor (beta chain) described here comes from a study of T-cell reconstitution after alpha-beta-depleted transplantation in children. Study results and limitations: High day-60 TCRbeta diversity in some patients came from surviving recipient T cells and thymic progenitors. There were reportedly several hundred expanded graft clones from which alpha-beta T cells came about two months after transplant. Once a year had passed after transplant, T-cell counts and diversity came mostly from newly produced T cells.

Researchers prepared the TCRbeta library using unique molecular identifiers, the study reports. TCRdb passed the PCR reads through MiXCR, listing each CDR3 protein once. The sample has fewer than 350,000 distinct CDR3 sequences; approximately 10% are singletons. The ends lost 8 bases at V and 12 bases at J; junction bases unmatched: 13. Germline V CDR1 and CDR2: SQVTM, ANQGSEA. The CDR3 is 13 amino acids. In this sample, this clonotype turned up many times. Its specificity is unknown. The sequenced sample was peripheral blood, obtained 180 days after TCRalphabeta/CD19-depleted stem cell transplant. V gene TRBV29-1 combines with J gene TRBJ2-1, with 10 bases fitting TRBD2. The receptor comes from a male patient between 2 and 9 years old who had a stem cell transplant for chronic granulomatous disease, so the T cells may come from the graft donor. The CDR3 sequence: CSLRQREGLGQFF. As DNA, the CDR3 is TGCAGCCTCCGACAGCGGGAGGGTTTGGGGCAGTTCTTC.